This TCR beta chain was identified during a study of vaccination effects on CD4 cells after COVID-19. Sequenced by immunoSEQ multiplex PCR; TCRdb stores in-frame clones only, minus some. The sample includes 35,000 to 55,000 clones, approximately 72% of them seen just once. Concerning this clone: The antigen remains unidentified.

The CDR3 length is 16 residues. Deletions cut 6 bases from V and 1 base from J, with 18 bases between. The V gene's germline CDR1 is SNHLY and CDR2 FYNNEI. ViraFEST assay sequencing came after antigen-specific CD4+ T cells were expanded with viral peptide pools. Around day 10 of culture, CD4+ T cells were separated out. Convalescent patients had PCR-confirmed SARS-CoV-2 infection between March and December 2020. Wells each received around 2.1 million PBMC, cultured with about 10 IU/ml IL-2 and roughly 9.4 ug/ml peptides. The receptor was derived from a human donor who had a prior SARS-CoV-2 infection. The sample here was CD4+ T cells from PBMCs cultured with a peptide pool, taken before COVID-19 vaccination. This sequence joins TRBV2 and TRBJ2-5; a possible D gene is TRBD1 (7 bases). DNA for the CDR3: TGTGCCAGCAGCCTTACCGGGGGACAGTTCCAAGAGACCCAGTACTTC. Protein sequence: CASSLTGGQFQETQYF.